The next 32 T cell receptor beta chains were all read from a single sample in a study of shared clonotypes between healthy human individuals. The data were produced by immunoSEQ multiplex PCR, yet TCRdb's version contains in-frame clones alone and is incomplete. Seen here are roughly 700,000 clones, about 74% observed once, and the top ten hold about 1.8%. Sequencing was done on a sample of memory CD4+ T cells sorted from blood. Subset noted: CD45RA-negative fraction. All receptors derive from a woman between 25 and 40 years old in good health.

This chain connects TRBV28 to TRBJ1-2; 7 bases agree with TRBD1. Germline CDR1 MDHEN, CDR2 SYDVKM. The CDR3 is 15 amino acids. V gave up 10 bases and J gave up 3 bases; unmatched junction bases: 14. As DNA, the CDR3 is TGTGCCACCATTACTGAGCCGGGACAGCACTATGGCTACACCTTC. Its translation: CATITEPGQHYGYTF.

This sequence joins TRBV7-6 and TRBJ2-6, with 7 positions matching TRBD1. Trimming at V came to 4 bases and at J to 1 base, leaving 13 bases not matched to a gene. The CDR3 runs 19 residues. The germline CDR1 and CDR2 sequences are SGHVS and FNYEAQ. CDR3 sequence: CASSSTLGGHSSGANVLTF. CDR3 sequence (DNA): TGTGCCAGCAGCTCCACTCTAGGGGGCCACTCTTCTGGGGCCAACGTCCTGACTTTC.

This clone was found a few times. This chain connects TRBV30 to TRBJ1-5; the match to TRBD1 covers 9 bases. The junction had 8 bases not matched to a gene; V was cut back by 2 bases and J by 6 bases. The CDR3 is 15 amino acids. Germline CDR1 is GTSNPN and CDR2 is SVGIG (reference sequence). The CDR3 here is CAWSQGTGHSQPQHF. In nucleotides, the CDR3 is TGTGCCTGGAGTCAGGGGACAGGGCACAGTCAGCCCCAGCATTTT.

V usage is TRBV4-1 and J usage is TRBJ1-3; no clear D gene. Trimming shortened V by 4 bases and J by 4 bases, and 5 bases separated the two germline ends. The CDR3 covers 12 residues. Germline-derived CDR1 and CDR2 are MGHRA and YSYEKL. The CDR3 nucleotides are TGCGCCAGCAGCCCCCTCGGAAACACCATATATTTT. Amino acids: CASSPLGNTIYF.

This clone was detected a few times. The rearrangement links TRBV4-2 to TRBJ1-4; weak D call: TRBD1 (6 bases). V gave up 0 bases and J gave up 0 bases, with 20 bases separating them. The CDR3 loop spans 20 amino acids. From germline, CDR1 is LGHNA and CDR2 YNFKEQ. Here the CDR3 reads CASSQEWPGEGTATNEKLFF. The CDR3 DNA sequence: TGTGCCAGCAGCCAAGAATGGCCAGGGGAAGGGACTGCAACTAATGAAAAACTGTTTTTT.

J is TRBJ1-5 and V is TRBV14; D perhaps matches TRBD1 (6 bases). Trimming left V 4 bases short and J 6 bases short, with 13 bases between. The germline V gene has CDR1 SGHDN and CDR2 FVKESK. The CDR3 consists of 14 residues. CDR3 DNA sequence: TGTGCCAGCAGCCCCTCAGGGGAACTTCAGCCCCAGCATTTT. Protein: CASSPSGELQPQHF.

The chain recombines TRBV10-2 with TRBJ2-1; 11 nucleotides align to TRBD2. V dropped 4 bases and J dropped 0; count of bases not matched to a gene: 8. Per the germline V gene, CDR1 is WSHSY and CDR2 is SAAADI. There are 18 residues in the CDR3. The DNA of the CDR3 is TGCGCCAGCAGTGGTAGACTAGCGGGAATCGGCTCCTACAATGAGCAGTTCTTC. Amino acids: CASSGRLAGIGSYNEQFF.

As regards this clone: Distinct nucleotide sequences in the sample also encode this CDR3. The rearrangement joins TRBV28 to TRBJ1-2; 8 positions match TRBD1. Germline V lookup: CDR1 MDHEN, CDR2 SYDVKM. J gave up 1 base and V 3 bases, and 4 bases lay outside the gene matches. This CDR3 contains 15 residues. As DNA, the CDR3 is TGTGCCAGCAGTTTGGGGACAGGCCGTAACTATGGCTACACCTTC. It encodes CASSLGTGRNYGYTF.

The rearrangement uses TRBV25-1 and TRBJ1-3; TRBD1 is a possible D gene (5 bases). V was cut by 7 bases and J by 0 bases, with 10 bases left in between. Germline V CDR1 and CDR2: MGHDK, SYGVNS. This CDR3 region has 14 residues. CDR3: CASTMTASGNTIYF. The CDR3 DNA follows: TGTGCCAGCACTATGACAGCCTCTGGAAACACCATATATTTT.

The chain uses TRBV5-1 and TRBJ1-1, with 9 bases that match TRBD1. V lost 3 bases, J lost 8 bases, and 8 bases stayed unmatched. The CDR3 sequence is 14 residues long. Germline loops: CDR1 SGHRS, CDR2 YFSETQ. The CDR3 DNA is TGCGCCAGCAGCTATCACAGGGGGCGCCTGGAAGCTTTCTTT. Translated: CASSYHRGRLEAFF.

The chain has TRBV11-3 and TRBJ2-5; no reliable D call. Germline assignment: CDR1 SGHNT and CDR2 YENEEA. The CDR3 contains 13 residues. V gave up 3 bases and J gave up 5 bases, with 10 bases separating them. This CDR3 reads CASSFGQDETQYF. The DNA of the CDR3 is TGTGCCAGCAGCTTCGGGCAAGACGAGACCCAGTACTTC.

This clone came up many times. The CDR3 spells CASSGTSGTYNEQFF. The DNA of the CDR3 is TGTGCCAGCAGCGGGACTAGCGGGACCTACAATGAGCAGTTCTTC. The V and J genes are TRBV9 and TRBJ2-1; TRBD2 aligns across 12 bases. This CDR3 has 15 residues. Germline V gives CDR1 SGDLS, CDR2 YYNGEE. The V and J ends lost 3 bases and 2 bases, in that order; junction bases with no gene match: 0.

The chain employs TRBV5-1 and TRBJ2-4; the D gene is possibly TRBD1 (6 bases). Trimming left V 0 bases short and J 0 bases short, with 10 bases between. The CDR3 runs 16 residues. Germline V lookup: CDR1 SGHRS, CDR2 YFSETQ. The CDR3 sequence is CASSLGQGPAKNIQYF. The CDR3 DNA follows: TGCGCCAGCAGCTTGGGCCAGGGGCCAGCCAAAAACATTCAGTACTTC.

V usage is TRBV4-2 and J usage is TRBJ1-4, with TRBD1 matching 7 bases. Germline values: CDR1 LGHNA, CDR2 YNFKEQ. V gave up 4 bases and J gave up 7 bases; unmatched junction bases: 6. The CDR3 consists of 14 residues. For the CDR3, the DNA is TGTGCCAGCAGCCTAGGACAGGTGGCTGAAAAACTGTTTTTT. This encodes CASSLGQVAEKLFF.

The chain couples TRBV7-9 to TRBJ2-5; D might be TRBD1 (5 bases). CDR3 length equals 14 residues. Germline loops: CDR1 SEHNR, CDR2 FQNEAQ (reference sequence). Trimming shortened V by 1 base and J by 5 bases, and 11 bases separated the two germline ends. The CDR3 protein is CASSLEFRVETQYF. Here the CDR3 DNA reads TGTGCCAGCAGCTTAGAATTCAGGGTGGAGACCCAGTACTTC.

This chain connects TRBV13 to TRBJ2-1; possibly TRBD2 for D (6 bases). This CDR3 is built from 12 residues. Trimming removed 8 bases from V and 5 bases from J, with 10 bases in between. Germline V CDR1 and CDR2: PRHDT, FYEKMQ (reference sequence). CDR3 in amino acids: CASGRYHNEQFF. CDR3 sequence (DNA): TGTGCCAGCGGGAGGTACCACAATGAGCAGTTCTTC.

The chain couples TRBV6-1 to TRBJ2-7; maybe TRBD2 (6 bases). Germline CDR1 and CDR2: MNHNS and SASEGT. The CDR3 length is 14 residues. The germline V and J ends were trimmed by 4 bases and 9 bases, with 19 bases remaining between them. This chain's CDR3 is CASSASGENGVQYF. The CDR3 nucleotides are TGTGCCAGCAGTGCGTCGGGAGAGAACGGCGTGCAGTACTTC.

The chain links TRBV27 to TRBJ1-2, with TRBD1 matching 8 bases. V dropped 5 bases and J dropped 4; count of bases not matched to a gene: 6. The CDR3 has 14 residues. The germline V gene has CDR1 MNHEY and CDR2 SMNVEV (reference sequence). CDR3 nucleotide sequence: TGTGCCAGCAGTGTGGACAGGGAACTCTATGGCTACACCTTC. This gives the protein CASSVDRELYGYTF.

The chain combines TRBV4-1 with TRBJ2-7; perhaps TRBD2 as D (6 bases). The CDR3 has 18 amino acids. V was trimmed by 1 base and J by 0 bases, leaving 19 bases between them. Germline CDR1 and CDR2: MGHRA and YSYEKL. In DNA form, the CDR3 reads TGCGCCAGCAGCCAAGCGAGATTCGGGCAGGGAGGCTCCTACGAGCAGTACTTC. Translation gives CASSQARFGQGGSYEQYF.

This clone was seen a single time. This chain links TRBV13 with TRBJ1-1; 8 bases fit TRBD1. The CDR3 is made up of 18 amino acids. J lost 1 base, V lost 1 base, and 11 bases had no gene match. Germline CDR1 and CDR2: PRHDT and FYEKMQ (reference sequence). CDR3 loop: CASSLVLDRAKRNTEAFF. CDR3 DNA: TGTGCCAGCAGCTTAGTTCTGGACAGGGCGAAGAGGAACACTGAAGCTTTCTTT.

In its sample, this clone was seen a few times. V is TRBV28 and J is TRBJ1-2, with D possibly matching TRBD1 (6 bases). Per germline, CDR1 MDHEN and CDR2 SYDVKM. With 8 bases removed from V and 4 bases from J, the gap between germline ends came to 17 bases. This CDR3 region has 14 residues. CDR3 nucleotides: TGTGCCAGCGGTGACAGGTATCGGGGCTATGGCTACACCTTC. This codes for CASGDRYRGYGYTF.

This chain uses TRBV4-1 with TRBJ2-5; 7 nucleotides line up with TRBD1. The J call may be wrong; the DNA end is better matched by TRBJ2-7. This CDR3 is 20 amino acids long. Germline CDR1 and CDR2: MGHRA and YSYEKL. The CDR3 nucleotides are TGCGCCAGCAGCCAACCAAGGCCCCAGGCTACCGGGACAGTCATCATCGAGCAGTACTTC. Translation: CASSQPRPQATGTVIIEQYF.

The V and J genes are TRBV28 and TRBJ1-5, with 9 bases that match TRBD1. The V and J ends lost 8 bases and 3 bases, in that order; junction bases with no gene match: 2. This CDR3 is built from 13 residues. CDR1 and CDR2 from the germline V gene are MDHEN and SYDVKM. CDR3 sequence: CASGTGINQPQHF. CDR3 nucleotides: TGTGCCAGCGGGACAGGGATCAATCAGCCCCAGCATTTT.

This rearrangement joins TRBV6-5 to TRBJ2-7, with D maybe TRBD1 (6 bases). The CDR3 runs 13 residues. CDR1 MNHEY and CDR2 SVGAGI come from the germline V gene. The V gene lost 6 bases and the J gene lost 6 bases, with 15 bases spanning the gap. CDR3 protein: CASSRDRFGEQYF. In nucleotides, the CDR3 is TGTGCCAGCAGCCGCGACAGGTTTGGCGAGCAGTACTTC.

CDR3 bases: TGTGCCAGCAGTTTAAACAGTGAGCAGTACTTC. It translates to CASSLNSEQYF. The V call is TRBV28, the J call TRBJ2-7; D remains unclear. V dropped 2 bases and J dropped 7 bases, with 6 bases sitting between them. In germline, CDR1 is MDHEN, CDR2 SYDVKM. The CDR3 is 11 residues long.

Points on this clone: Other DNA sequences in the sample encode the same CDR3. The chain couples TRBV5-1 to TRBJ1-5; D ambiguous. There are 14 residues in the CDR3. V was pared by 0 bases and J by 4 bases, with 8 bases between. The germline V gene has CDR1 SGHRS and CDR2 YFSETQ. The CDR3 bases are TGCGCCAGCAGCTTGGGGGTCTCGAATCAGCCCCAGCATTTT. Translating gives CASSLGVSNQPQHF.

Details on this clone: In the same sample, other DNA sequences code for this CDR3. V is TRBV28 and J is TRBJ1-2, with D perhaps TRBD1 (6 bases). CDR1 and CDR2 from the germline V gene are MDHEN and SYDVKM. Trimming removed 2 bases at V and 5 bases at J, with 12 bases between. CDR3 length equals 14 residues. This CDR3 is CASSLGRGGYGYTF. CDR3 coding DNA: TGTGCCAGCAGTTTAGGCAGGGGTGGTTATGGCTACACCTTC.

This CDR3 reads CASREPGQGIYEQYF. In DNA form, the CDR3 reads TGCGCCAGCCGGGAACCGGGACAGGGGATATACGAGCAGTACTTC. The chain employs TRBV10-2 and TRBJ2-7, with 10 nucleotides matching TRBD1. The germline CDR1 and CDR2 sequences are WSHSY and SAAADI. This CDR3 comprises 15 residues. The V gene end was trimmed by 8 bases and the J gene end by 4 bases; junction bases not matched to a gene: 11.

The table lists this clone with a count of one. The chain is built from TRBV5-1 and TRBJ2-7; D is perhaps TRBD2 (5 bases). V shed 0 bases and J shed 4 bases, with 11 bases lying between them. Germline assignment: CDR1 SGHRS and CDR2 YFSETQ. The CDR3 extends over 14 amino acids. The CDR3 loop reads CASSLARDSYEQYF. The CDR3 DNA reads as TGCGCCAGCAGCTTGGCGAGGGATTCGTACGAGCAGTACTTC.

J is TRBJ2-3 and V is TRBV29-1; D is perhaps TRBD1 or TRBD2 (5 bases each). With 4 bases removed from V and 2 bases from J, the gap between germline ends came to 10 bases. CDR1 and CDR2 (germline): SQVTM, ANQGSEA. This CDR3 contains 13 residues. In DNA form, the CDR3 reads TGCAGCGTTGGAGGGGCGAACACAGATACGCAGTATTTT. Translating it yields CSVGGANTDTQYF.

The chain couples TRBV23-1 to TRBJ2-7, with D tentatively TRBD2 (6 bases). TRBV23-1 is classed as an ORF, of uncertain function. Trimming stripped 4 bases from V and 2 bases from J, with 15 bases between. This CDR3 contains 15 residues. The CDR3: CASSLDLGGAYEQYF. CDR3 bases: TGCGCCAGCAGTCTTGACTTGGGAGGCGCCTACGAGCAGTACTTC.

This clone was observed many times. V and J are TRBV5-1 and TRBJ1-3; D is perhaps TRBD1 (5 bases). This CDR3 is 13 amino acids long. Trimming took off 7 bases at V and 2 bases at J, with 10 bases between the two ends. Germline V CDR1 and CDR2: SGHRS, YFSETQ. CDR3 protein: CASYETAGNTIYF. The CDR3 nucleotides read TGCGCCAGCTACGAGACAGCTGGAAACACCATATATTTT.